The subject of this entry is one TCR beta chain. Its target is not known. Germline V gives CDR1 MDHEN, CDR2 SYDVKM. The CDR3 totals 12 residues. The V and J ends lost 0 bases and 11 bases respectively, with 10 bases between them. The sample is drawn from a study of T cells in pancreatic ductal adenocarcinoma. General study points: Tumor-versus-blood clonality comparisons may be biased toward lower tumor diversity. Mean clonality was approximately 0.1 in tumors and around 0.065 in blood, not significantly different. The resected pancreatic cancer cohort was biased toward the minority with early-stage disease. Unique clonotypes were 7.5 to 8.5-fold more numerous in blood than in tumor.

Sequencing was performed with immunoSEQ multiplex PCR; in TCRdb, only in-frame clones are kept and a portion is missing. The sample consists of about 97,000 clones, about 95% of them appearing once. No neoadjuvant therapy was given to the selected pancreatic ductal adenocarcinoma patients before their surgery. This receptor was obtained from a human donor with pancreatic ductal adenocarcinoma. The genes are TRBV28 and TRBJ2-5, with D uncertain. The sample consisted of PBMCs. The CDR3 sequence: CASSLWSTGQYF. CDR3 DNA: TGTGCCAGCAGTTTATGGTCGACCGGGCAGTACTTC.